This section outlines one T cell receptor (beta chain) sequence together with its context. These data belong to a study of blood T cell repertoires in COVID-19. The method was immunoSEQ multiplex PCR; TCRdb's version includes in-frame clones alone and lacks a portion of them. Among 100,000 to 120,000 clones listed, roughly four fifths were seen once. Trimming removed 1 base from V and 1 base from J, with 17 bases in between. The CDR3 extends over 19 amino acids. CDR1 is LGHDT, CDR2 YNNKEL, per germline (reference sequence). The rearrangement joins TRBV3-1 (or the pseudogene TRBV3-2) to TRBJ2-6; a weak D match, TRBD1 (5 bases). Specimen: peripheral blood. The source is a woman aged 70-85 years with acute or convalescent COVID-19. The chain's CDR3 is CASSQASGRVRSGANVLTF. CDR3 in DNA: TGTGCCAGCAGCCAAGCTTCGGGCAGGGTTAGATCTGGGGCCAACGTCCTGACTTTC.